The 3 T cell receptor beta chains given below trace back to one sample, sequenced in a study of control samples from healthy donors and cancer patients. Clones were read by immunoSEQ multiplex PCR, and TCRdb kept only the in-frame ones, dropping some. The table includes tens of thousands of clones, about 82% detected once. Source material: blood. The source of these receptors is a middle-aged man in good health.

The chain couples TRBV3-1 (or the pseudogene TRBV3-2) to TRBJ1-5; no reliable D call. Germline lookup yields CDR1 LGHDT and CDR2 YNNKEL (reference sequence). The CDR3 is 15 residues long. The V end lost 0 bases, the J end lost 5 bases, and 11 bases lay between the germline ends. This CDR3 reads CASSQDHGEDQPQHF. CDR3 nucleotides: TGTGCCAGCAGCCAAGATCATGGGGAGGATCAGCCCCAGCATTTT.

The CDR3 sequence: CASSLGQIQETQYF. DNA for the CDR3: TGTGCCAGCAGCTTGGGACAGATCCAAGAGACCCAGTACTTC. The chain recombines TRBV7-2 with TRBJ2-5; 7 bases are a match to TRBD1. Germline assignment: CDR1 SGHTA and CDR2 FQGNSA. The CDR3 has 14 residues. After removal of 3 bases from V and 1 base from J, the junction contained 2 bases not matched to a gene.

The CDR3 DNA sequence: TGTGCCAGCAGCTTAGTGGGACAGGGGACCGCCCTCCACTTT. Protein product: CASSLVGQGTALHF. This chain joins TRBV7-9 and TRBJ1-6, with 10 bases matching TRBD1. CDR1 and CDR2 from the germline V gene are SEHNR and FQNEAQ (reference sequence). The CDR3 has 14 amino acids. Trimming cost V 1 base and J 14 bases; bases outside gene matches: 5.